These 10 T cell receptor beta chains originate from one sample sequenced in a study of blood T cell repertoires in COVID-19. Some clones are missing from TCRdb's copy, which holds only in-frame ones; the method was immunoSEQ multiplex PCR. The sample holds more than 200,000 clones, approximately 90% seen once. The material sequenced was PBMCs or T cells enriched from blood (not recorded which). Source of these receptors: a woman in her thirties who had recovered from COVID-19.

The CDR3 DNA sequence: TGTGCCAGCAGCTTAGCGGGAAGGACCGGGGAGCTGTTTTTT. Translating it yields CASSLAGRTGELFF. V is TRBV11-2 and J is TRBJ2-2, with TRBD2 as a possible D gene (5 bases). Germline CDR1 and CDR2: SGHAT and FQNNGV. The V gene lost 1 base and the J gene lost 5 bases, with 8 bases spanning the gap. CDR3 length: 14 residues. Variable domain in full (rest from reference TRBV11-2 and TRBJ2-2): EAGVAQSPRYKIIEKRQSVAFWCNPISGHATLYWYQQILGQGPKLLIQFQNNGVVDDSQLPKDRFSAERLKGVDSTLKIQPAKLEDSAVYLCASSLAGRTGELFFGEGSRLTVL.

The CDR3 sequence: CASTHRGGSAYNEQFF. The CDR3 DNA is TGTGCCAGCACACACCGTGGCGGGAGCGCCTACAATGAGCAGTTCTTC. The chain uses TRBV25-1 and TRBJ2-1; 7 nucleotides line up with TRBD2. The CDR3 consists of 16 residues. The V gene end was trimmed by 7 bases and the J gene end by 2 bases; junction bases not matched to a gene: 11. Germline V CDR1 and CDR2: MGHDK, SYGVNS.

Only a few counts were recorded for this clone. The chain couples TRBV20-1 to TRBJ2-2; possibly TRBD1 for D (6 bases). CDR3 size: 11 residues. V was trimmed by 8 bases and J by 6 bases, leaving 10 bases between them. Germline V gives CDR1 DFQATT, CDR2 SNEGSKA (reference sequence). The CDR3 sequence is CSTQGSGELFF. The DNA of the CDR3 is TGCAGTACACAGGGTTCCGGGGAGCTGTTTTTT.

V usage is TRBV4-3 and J usage is TRBJ2-7; 7 positions match TRBD1. Per the germline V gene, CDR1 is LGHNA and CDR2 is YSLEER. The J segment lost 2 bases and the V segment lost 0 bases, leaving 4 bases of the junction unmatched. The CDR3 length is 15 residues. This chain's CDR3 is CASSQDGTDPYEQYF. The DNA of the CDR3 is TGCGCCAGCAGCCAAGATGGGACAGACCCCTACGAGCAGTACTTC.

V gene TRBV28 combines with J gene TRBJ2-1; 11 bases line up with TRBD2. Germline V gene lookup returns CDR1 MDHEN and CDR2 SYDVKM. Losses at the gene ends were 6 bases for V and 4 bases for J; bases not matched to a gene: 5. This CDR3 spans 15 amino acids. CDR3: CASRTGLAAYNEQFF. The CDR3 coding sequence is TGTGCCAGCAGAACGGGACTAGCGGCATACAATGAGCAGTTCTTC.

CDR3: CASSEFTGMNRNTIYF. Written as DNA, the CDR3 is TGTGCCAGCAGTGAATTTACGGGGATGAATAGAAACACCATATATTTT. J is TRBJ1-3 and V is TRBV2; D uncertain. The CDR3 is 16 residues long. Deletions cut 2 bases from V and 5 bases from J, with 16 bases between. Per the germline V gene, CDR1 is SNHLY and CDR2 is FYNNEI.

The rearrangement joins TRBV29-1 to TRBJ1-4; D not certain. Germline V lookup: CDR1 SQVTM, CDR2 ANQGSEA. This CDR3 contains 14 residues. The V gene lost 0 bases and the J gene lost 5 bases, with 10 bases spanning the gap. As DNA, the CDR3 is TGCAGCGTTGAAGACGGCAGGTTAAATGAAAAACTGTTTTTT. This codes for CSVEDGRLNEKLFF.

This clone was recorded once. The V call is TRBV7-2, the J call TRBJ2-5; the D gene is possibly TRBD2 (6 bases). This CDR3 spans 14 amino acids. The ends were cut back, 2 bases at V and 4 bases at J, with 11 bases in the middle. From germline, CDR1 is SGHTA and CDR2 FQGNSA. CDR3 amino acids: CASSLRGGRETQYF. CDR3 nucleotides: TGTGCCAGCAGCTTACGAGGAGGGCGAGAGACCCAGTACTTC.

This clone was seen a single time. The J gene is TRBJ2-2, the V gene TRBV5-4; unclear D gene. This CDR3 has 13 amino acids. Germline-derived CDR1 and CDR2 are SGHNT and YYREEE (reference sequence). The V gene lost 0 bases and the J gene lost 6 bases, with 6 bases spanning the gap. In DNA, the CDR3 is TGTGCCAGCAGCTTGGACAGCCCCGGGGAGCTGTTTTTT. Translated, it gives CASSLDSPGELFF.

This chain joins TRBV4-3 and TRBJ1-2; 8 bases agree with TRBD1. The CDR3 loop spans 17 amino acids. The junction had 13 bases not matched to a gene; V was cut back by 0 bases and J by 7 bases. CDR1 is LGHNA and CDR2 is YSLEER in the germline V gene. The CDR3 reads CASSQDLGEQGGRGYTF. CDR3 bases: TGCGCCAGCAGCCAAGATCTGGGAGAACAGGGGGGCCGTGGCTACACCTTC.